This TCR beta chain was retrieved from a study of blood T cell repertoires in COVID-19. As for the study in general: The study drew acute and convalescent COVID-19 samples from the United States, Italy and Spain. T cells, B-cell-depleted T cells, or PBMCs supplied cDNA or gDNA.

Losses at the gene ends were 1 base for V and 6 bases for J; bases not matched to a gene: 4. This CDR3 region has 14 residues. The germline gives CDR1 SGHAT, CDR2 FQNNGV. Methods used by the authors: For nucleated cells, counts were estimated from reference gene primer amplification. The protocol was immunoSEQ multiplex PCR, while the TCRdb copy is restricted to in-frame clones and leaves out a portion. From that table come the V and J calls and clone size; the DNA was used to work out D and trimming. The data show about 480,000 clones, approximately 88% seen once. The clonotype originates from a woman aged 50 to 65 with COVID-19, enrolled during active disease. This rearrangement joins TRBV11-2 to TRBJ2-3; 7 positions agree with TRBD1. The sequencing sample was made of peripheral blood. Here the CDR3 reads CASSLAPTGDTQYF. CDR3 in DNA: TGTGCCAGCAGCTTAGCCCCGACAGGGGATACGCAGTATTTT.